These 16 T cell receptor beta chains came from one sample sequenced in a study of T cell repertoires in ileal Crohn's disease. Surgical specimens yielded lamina propria lymphocytes, which were density-gradient separated and then sorted. Clones were sequenced by immunoSEQ multiplex PCR, and TCRdb holds only the in-frame ones, with some missing. In the table there are 2,600 or so clones, 90% of which are singletons. The sample was CD4+ T cells sorted from the ileum. These receptors were obtained from an adult with Crohn's disease.

The chain is built from TRBV7-9 and TRBJ2-4; D is perhaps TRBD1 (6 bases). V lost 5 bases to trimming and J lost 7 bases, with 21 bases between them. Germline lookup yields CDR1 SEHNR and CDR2 FQNEAQ (reference sequence). The CDR3 is 16 amino acids. The CDR3: CASSPNQGGIGNIQYF. The CDR3 DNA sequence: TGTGCCAGCAGCCCGAATCAAGGGGGAATTGGTAACATTCAGTACTTC.

This chain uses TRBV5-1 with TRBJ1-2; TRBD1 matches 10 bases. The CDR3 has 14 residues. With V trimmed by 3 bases and J by 8 bases, 7 bases remained unmatched. Germline V gene sequence: CDR1 SGHRS, CDR2 YFSETQ. CDR3 DNA: TGCGCCAGCAGCTGGGCGGGGACAGGGGACGGCTACACCTTC. Its protein product is CASSWAGTGDGYTF.

The chain employs TRBV7-2 and TRBJ2-5; a possible D gene is TRBD2 (6 bases). The V end lost 5 bases, the J end lost 1 base, and 11 bases lay between the germline ends. Per the germline V gene, CDR1 is SGHTA and CDR2 is FQGNSA. This CDR3 region has 14 residues. The CDR3 here is CASSLYSGQETQYF. CDR3 nucleotides: TGTGCCAGCAGCCTGTATAGCGGCCAAGAGACCCAGTACTTC. The full variable domain, in which reference TRBV7-2 and TRBJ2-5 provide the parts outside the CDR3, is GAGVSQSPSNKVTEKGKDVELRCDPISGHTALYWYRQSLGQGLEFLIYFQGNSAPDKSGLPSDRFSAERTGGSVSTLTIQRTQQEDSAVYLCASSLYSGQETQYFGPGTRLLVL.

V usage is TRBV19 and J usage is TRBJ2-5, with a tentative D call TRBD1 (6 bases). The CDR3 length is 15 residues. The germline CDR1 and CDR2 sequences are LNHDA and SQIVND (reference sequence). Trimming stripped 5 bases from V and 5 bases from J, with 18 bases between. CDR3 nucleotides: TGTGCCAGTAGTTCGAAACAGGGTCTTGAGGAGACCCAGTACTTC. Encoded protein: CASSSKQGLEETQYF.

The V call is TRBV5-1, the J call TRBJ2-3, with 7 bases that match TRBD1. From germline, CDR1 is SGHRS and CDR2 YFSETQ. V lost 0 bases to trimming and J lost 4 bases; unmatched junction nucleotides: 8. The CDR3 is 16 residues long. This chain's CDR3 is CASSLALDRAADTQYF. The CDR3 DNA follows: TGCGCCAGCAGCTTGGCCCTAGACAGGGCCGCAGATACGCAGTATTTT.

V usage is TRBV5-4 and J usage is TRBJ2-3, with D maybe TRBD2 (5 bases). From germline, CDR1 is SGHNT and CDR2 YYREEE (reference sequence). The CDR3 runs 14 residues. V lost 0 bases, J lost 14 bases, and 19 bases lay in between. The CDR3 reads CASSLGPTTPEAYF. The CDR3 DNA follows: TGTGCCAGCAGCTTGGGACCGACAACCCCGGAGGCGTATTTT.

This chain connects TRBV6-1 to TRBJ1-6, with 7 bases that match TRBD1. V lost 8 bases and J lost 2; bases outside the gene matches: 3. The CDR3 is made up of 14 amino acids. In germline, CDR1 is MNHNS, CDR2 SASEGT. The CDR3 reads CASGGGAYNSPLHF. The CDR3 DNA reads TGTGCCAGCGGAGGGGGCGCCTATAATTCACCCCTCCACTTT.

The chain is built from TRBV19 and TRBJ2-2, with TRBD2 identical over 7 bases. The CDR3 runs to 13 residues. V gave up 5 bases and J gave up 3 bases; unmatched junction bases: 0. CDR1 is LNHDA, CDR2 SQIVND, per germline (reference sequence). In nucleotides, the CDR3 is TGTGCCAGTAGTCGGGGGGACACCGGGGAGCTGTTTTTT. Its translation is CASSRGDTGELFF.

The J gene is TRBJ2-1, the V gene TRBV7-9, with TRBD2 identical over 7 bases. This CDR3 spans 16 amino acids. Germline values: CDR1 SEHNR, CDR2 FQNEAQ (reference sequence). V shed 1 base and J 8 bases; nucleotides not matched to a gene: 11. This chain's CDR3 is CASSLGTAGPWDEQFF. The CDR3, as DNA: TGTGCCAGCAGCTTAGGTACAGCGGGGCCCTGGGATGAGCAGTTCTTC.

The CDR3 here is CASSFPTRPDTQYF. CDR3 coding DNA: TGTGCCAGCAGCTTCCCGACTCGTCCAGATACGCAGTATTTT. The chain couples TRBV5-4 to TRBJ2-3, with no clear D. V was cut by 2 bases and J by 4 bases, with 11 bases left in between. CDR1 is SGHNT and CDR2 is YYREEE in the germline V gene (reference sequence). The length of the CDR3 is 14 residues.

This CDR3 reads CAWRYINSPLHF. The CDR3 DNA reads TGTGCCTGGAGATACATCAATTCACCCCTCCACTTT. This chain uses TRBV30 with TRBJ1-6; no firm D call. The germline gives CDR1 GTSNPN, CDR2 SVGIG (reference sequence). The V end lost 3 bases, the J end lost 7 bases, and 7 bases lay between the germline ends. This CDR3 has 12 amino acids.

The CDR3 sequence is CACPTGTGTNTGELFF. CDR3 nucleotides: TGTGCCTGCCCTACCGGGACAGGTACGAACACCGGGGAGCTGTTTTTT. The rearrangement joins TRBV30 to TRBJ2-2; 8 bases line up with TRBD1. Looked up from germline, CDR1 is GTSNPN and CDR2 is SVGIG (reference sequence). Germline trimming cut 6 bases from V and 0 bases from J; bases unmatched to any gene: 9. This CDR3 spans 16 amino acids.

V and J are TRBV29-1 and TRBJ2-2; D not certain. This CDR3 is 14 amino acids long. With 5 bases removed from V and 0 bases from J, the gap between germline ends came to 10 bases. CDR1 is SQVTM, CDR2 ANQGSEA, per germline. This chain's CDR3 is CSVKLYTNTGELFF. CDR3 bases: TGCAGCGTTAAGTTGTACACGAACACCGGGGAGCTGTTTTTT.

The gene calls are TRBV28 and TRBJ2-1, with TRBD2 identical over 11 bases. Germline CDR1 and CDR2: MDHEN and SYDVKM. The CDR3 is 14 residues long. The trim removed 5 bases at V and 9 bases at J, leaving 6 bases unmatched. The CDR3, as DNA: TGTGCCAGCAGTCCCGGGCTAGCGGGGGGTGAGCAGTTCTTC. Amino acids: CASSPGLAGGEQFF.

This chain connects TRBV19 to TRBJ1-1; 9 nucleotides match TRBD1. This CDR3 is 14 amino acids long. Germline V gene sequence: CDR1 LNHDA, CDR2 SQIVND (reference sequence). The J segment lost 4 bases and the V segment lost 5 bases, leaving 5 bases of the junction unmatched. CDR3 sequence (DNA): TGTGCCAGTAGTGGGGACAGGGCGAGCACTGAAGCTTTCTTT. This translates into CASSGDRASTEAFF.

CDR3 sequence: CASSLELTGYEQYF. CDR3 DNA: TGTGCCAGCAGCTTAGAACTAACTGGCTACGAGCAGTACTTC. This chain connects TRBV7-2 to TRBJ2-7; D unresolved. Germline-derived CDR1 and CDR2 are SGHTA and FQGNSA. The CDR3 has 14 amino acids. The V gene lost 1 base and the J gene lost 3 bases, with 10 bases spanning the gap.